This T cell receptor (beta chain) was identified during a study of graft-versus-host responses after intestinal transplantation. Overall study context: Multivisceral, liver-intestinal, or isolated intestinal grafts went to recipients. Whole-study results and caveats: In recipient marrow, GvH clones were found, and some appeared first in ileum or blood. Some patients had graft-donor T cell macrochimerism, and their allografts showed high graft-versus-host to host-versus-graft clonal ratios.

Profiled with immunoSEQ multiplex PCR; TCRdb holds only in-frame clones, not every one. This sample has roughly 110,000 clones, with 87% found just once. As concerns this clone: What it recognizes is unknown.

The material was unstimulated CD4+ T cells sorted from spleen or lymph node cells, obtained before transplant. The clonotype was recovered from a human donor who was the organ donor for an intestinal transplant.

The CDR3 DNA follows: TGTGCCAGTACCTGGGGAAGCCGGACAGGGGTCTCCTATGGCTACACCTTC. As protein: CASTWGSRTGVSYGYTF. The V call is TRBV19, the J call TRBJ1-2; TRBD1 agrees at 9 bases. Trimming took 7 bases from V and 4 from J; bases not matched to a gene: 16. The germline V gene has CDR1 LNHDA and CDR2 SQIVND (reference sequence). This CDR3 has 17 residues.